Shown below are 27 T cell receptor beta chains from a single sample sequenced in a study of T-cell reconstitution after alpha-beta-depleted transplantation in children listed by TCRdb under 2016. The treatment or condition label, as the study defines it: allogeneic hematopoietic cell transplantation with graft depleted of TCRalphabeta T cells and CD19 B cells. Library prep was done by PCR. TCRdb shows the sequencer as Illumina HiSeq 2500. To normalize quantification of the TCRbeta repertoire, the TCR libraries were built with molecular barcoding that relied on unique molecular identifiers. TCRdb passed the public sequencing reads through fastp at Q25 and MiXCR, retaining productive beta sequences. All rows with the same CDR3 protein become a single entry with the most common DNA and genes. The sample includes 400,000 to 450,000 distinct CDR3 sequences, with over 40% observed a single time. The leading ten clones occupy 25% to 30% of the sample.

Sequences were derived from PBMCs, sampled before TCRalphabeta/CD19-depleted stem cell transplant. These receptors all come from a girl under 10 years old with aplastic anemia, due to receive a stem cell transplant.

The chain employs TRBV12-3 or TRBV12-4 and TRBJ2-2, with D possibly TRBD1 on 6 matching bases. This CDR3 spans 15 amino acids. The ends were cut back, 1 base at V and 6 bases at J, with 12 bases in the middle. CDR3 in amino acids: CASSLEVAGAGELFF. The CDR3 DNA is TGTGCCAGCAGTTTAGAAGTCGCAGGGGCCGGGGAGCTGTTTTTT.

This chain connects TRBV7-8 to TRBJ2-5; D might be TRBD2 (5 bases). This CDR3 spans 18 amino acids. Looked up from germline, CDR1 is SGHVS and CDR2 is FQNEAQ. Trimming removed 3 bases at V and 2 bases at J, with 22 bases between. The CDR3 nucleotides read TGTGCCAGCAGCTTCGGGGAGAGGGCCCTACCTTCTCAAGAGACCCAGTACTTC. Its protein product is CASSFGERALPSQETQYF.

This clonotype turned up a few times. The V gene is TRBV12-3 or TRBV12-4, the J gene TRBJ2-7; D possibly matches TRBD1 or TRBD2 (5 bases each). The germline V and J ends were trimmed by 3 bases and 10 bases, with 16 bases remaining between them. This CDR3 has 13 amino acids. The CDR3 reads CASSFRDGYEQYF. In nucleotides, the CDR3 is TGTGCCAGCAGTTTCCGGGACGGCTATGAACAGTACTTC.

This clonotype came up many times. This sequence joins TRBV5-1 and TRBJ1-1; no firm D call. CDR1 and CDR2 (germline): SGHRS, YFSETQ. CDR3 size: 13 residues. Trimming cost V 1 base and J 5 bases, with 9 bases left between them. DNA of the CDR3: TGCGCCAGCAGCTTGCTCAGAGGGACTGAAGCTTTCTTT. Amino acid sequence: CASSLLRGTEAFF.

This clonotype was seen only a few times. V gene TRBV20-1 combines with J gene TRBJ1-1; D call uncertain. Deletions cut 3 bases from V and 1 base from J, with 9 bases between. This CDR3 contains 13 residues. Germline V gives CDR1 DFQATT, CDR2 SNEGSKA (reference sequence). The CDR3 loop reads CSASVRKNTEAFF. The CDR3 DNA sequence: TGCAGTGCTAGTGTCCGGAAGAACACTGAAGCTTTCTTT.

This clonotype showed up many times. V gene TRBV6-1 combines with J gene TRBJ2-2; 10 bases agree with TRBD1. Germline-derived CDR1 and CDR2 are MNHNS and SASEGT. The CDR3 is 15 amino acids. Trimming removed 10 bases from V and 4 bases from J; junction bases left unmatched: 9. CDR3 in DNA: TGTGCCACTATAGGCGGGACAGGGGTCACCGGGGAGCTGTTTTTT. It codes for CATIGGTGVTGELFF.

Worth noting for this clonotype: A much more abundant neighbour one base away suggests this may be a read error. This chain connects TRBV7-2 to TRBJ2-1; D is uncertain. The CDR3 runs to 12 residues. In germline, CDR1 is SGHTA, CDR2 FQGNSA. The CDR3 DNA sequence: TGTGCCAGCAGGTGGAGTACTTATGAGCATTTCTTC. It yields the protein CASRWSTYEHFF.

The chain is built from TRBV7-6 and TRBJ2-2; 7 bases are a match to TRBD2. Trimming removed 8 bases from V and 7 bases from J; junction bases left unmatched: 4. Germline V gene lookup returns CDR1 SGHVS and CDR2 FNYEAQ. CDR3 length: 12 amino acids. This CDR3 reads CASCGGDGELFF. DNA for the CDR3: TGTGCCAGCTGCGGGGGAGACGGGGAGCTGTTTTTT. Full variable domain (remainder filled in from reference TRBV7-6 and TRBJ2-2): GAGVSQSPRYKVTKRGQDVALRCDPISGHVSLYWYRQALGQGPEFLTYFNYEAQQDKSGLPNDRFSAERPEGSISTLTIQRTEQRDSAMYRCASCGGDGELFFGEGSRLTVL.

The rearrangement joins TRBV30 to TRBJ2-7; 7 nucleotides agree with TRBD1. The CDR3 length is 15 residues. V shed 4 bases and J 2 bases; nucleotides not matched to a gene: 11. Germline assignment: CDR1 GTSNPN and CDR2 SVGIG (reference sequence). The CDR3 DNA sequence: TGTGCCTGGACTAACGCAGACAGGGCCCCCTACGAGCAGTACTTC. This translates into CAWTNADRAPYEQYF.

The V and J genes are TRBV20-1 and TRBJ1-4; weak D call: TRBD1 (6 bases). The CDR3 has 17 residues. Germline-derived CDR1 and CDR2 are DFQATT and SNEGSKA (reference sequence). CDR3 amino acids: CCARDMGGEDANEKLFF. CDR3 sequence (DNA): TGCTGCGCTAGAGATATGGGGGGCGAGGATGCTAATGAAAAACTGTTTTTT.

The rearrangement uses TRBV7-9 and TRBJ1-4; 8 bases agree with TRBD1. This CDR3 has 16 amino acids. Trimming removed 5 bases from V and 7 bases from J; junction bases left unmatched: 12. Per the germline V gene, CDR1 is SEHNR and CDR2 is FQNEAQ (reference sequence). Here the CDR3 DNA reads TGTGCCAGCAGCCCGGCCCAGGACAGGGCACGTGAAAAACTGTTTTTT. This codes for CASSPAQDRAREKLFF.

A few counts support this clonotype. The chain carries TRBV20-1 and TRBJ2-1; TRBD2 agrees at 8 bases. CDR1 and CDR2 (germline): DFQATT, SNEGSKA (reference sequence). There are 16 residues in the CDR3. V trimming: 2 bases; J trimming: 2 bases; junction bases outside the gene matches: 8. The CDR3 DNA is TGCAGTGCTAGACCCCTTATTAGCGGGGCCTACAATGAGCAGTTCTTC. It is translated as CSARPLISGAYNEQFF.

This clonotype occurred many times. V and J are TRBV28 and TRBJ1-2; 8 bases align to TRBD1. The germline CDR1 and CDR2 sequences are MDHEN and SYDVKM. V shed 4 bases and J 6 bases; nucleotides not matched to a gene: 10. The CDR3 is made up of 15 amino acids. CDR3 sequence (DNA): TGTGCCAGCAGTTCCTCGGACAGGGAGTGGGATGGCTACACCTTC. Translating gives CASSSSDREWDGYTF.

The genes are TRBV6-5 and TRBJ2-7, with D possibly being TRBD1 (5 bases). The V end lost 2 bases, the J end lost 1 base, and 12 bases lay between the germline ends. The CDR3 sequence is 15 residues long. Looked up from germline, CDR1 is MNHEY and CDR2 is SVGAGI. The CDR3 here is CASSYTPGPSYEQYF. The CDR3 nucleotides are TGTGCCAGCAGTTACACCCCAGGGCCTTCCTACGAGCAGTACTTC.

The rearrangement links TRBV5-1 to TRBJ2-2; 7 bases are a match to TRBD1. The CDR3 loop spans 14 amino acids. The germline V gene has CDR1 SGHRS and CDR2 YFSETQ. V lost 4 bases, J lost 4 bases, and 4 bases stayed unmatched. The CDR3: CASSDREVTGELFF. The CDR3 bases are TGCGCCAGCAGCGACAGGGAAGTCACCGGGGAGCTGTTTTTT.

This clonotype was seen a few times. The chain couples TRBV7-2 to TRBJ2-3, with 7 bases that match TRBD2. The CDR3 sequence is 14 residues long. Per the germline V gene, CDR1 is SGHTA and CDR2 is FQGNSA. With V trimmed by 7 bases and J by 2 bases, 6 bases remained unmatched. In nucleotides, the CDR3 is TGTGCCAGCACCGTACTAGCGTACACAGATACGCAGTATTTT. Its protein is CASTVLAYTDTQYF.

The chain recombines TRBV12-3 or TRBV12-4 with TRBJ2-2; possibly TRBD2 for D (5 bases). Trimming left V 5 bases short and J 3 bases short, with 10 bases between. The CDR3 extends over 14 amino acids. CDR3 amino acids: CASSQTIYTGELFF. The CDR3 DNA sequence: TGTGCCAGCAGTCAGACTATCTACACCGGGGAGCTGTTTTTT.

The J gene is TRBJ1-1, the V gene TRBV7-8; D is undetermined. This CDR3 contains 9 residues. Germline assignment: CDR1 SGHVS and CDR2 FQNEAQ. The CDR3 DNA sequence: TGTGCAATGGGCCCCATGGGTTTCTTT. This sequence encodes CAMGPMGFF.

This chain connects TRBV7-2 to TRBJ2-3, with D perhaps matching TRBD2 (5 bases). Trimming took 5 bases from V and 2 from J, leaving 14 bases between them. The CDR3 loop spans 15 amino acids. Germline CDR1 is SGHTA and CDR2 is FQGNSA. The CDR3, as DNA: TGTGCCAGCAGCCCAAGGTGGACTCACACAGATACGCAGTATTTT. Amino acid sequence: CASSPRWTHTDTQYF.

In its sample, this clonotype was seen a few times. The CDR3 loop reads CASSDGTSGGVYEQYF. DNA of the CDR3: TGTGCCAGCAGCGACGGGACTAGCGGGGGGGTCTACGAGCAGTACTTC. The chain has TRBV5-4 and TRBJ2-7; 16 bases align to TRBD2. The CDR3 runs 16 residues. Germline lookup yields CDR1 SGHNT and CDR2 YYREEE (reference sequence). With V trimmed by 4 bases and J by 3 bases, 4 bases remained unmatched. Together with reference TRBV5-4 and TRBJ2-7, the CDR3 gives the full variable domain: ETGVTQSPTHLIKTRGQQVTLRCSSQSGHNTVSWYQQALGQGPQFIFQYYREEENGRGNFPPRFSGLQFPNYSSELNVNALELDDSALYLCASSDGTSGGVYEQYFGPGTRLTVT.

This clonotype was seen repeatedly, ten times or more. Germline and junction disagree at one end, which may indicate a read error. V usage is TRBV28 and J usage is TRBJ2-5; D might be TRBD1 (6 bases). The CDR3 is 12 residues long. From germline, CDR1 is MDHEN and CDR2 SYDVKM. The CDR3 region is CASTVGQGTQYF. The CDR3 DNA reads TGTGCCAGCACGGTGGGACAAGGGACCCAGTACTTC.

This clonotype was counted ten times or more. The chain is built from TRBV4-2 and TRBJ2-1; 8 positions match TRBD2. From germline, CDR1 is LGHNA and CDR2 YNFKEQ. This CDR3 is built from 15 residues. V lost 1 base, J lost 8 bases, and 7 bases stayed unmatched. CDR3 loop: CASSQVTGGPYEQFF. The CDR3 nucleotides are TGTGCCAGCAGCCAAGTAACGGGAGGGCCCTATGAGCAGTTCTTC.

This clonotype was recorded a few times. The chain joins TRBV20-1 to TRBJ2-5; 12 bases agree with TRBD2. Germline values: CDR1 DFQATT, CDR2 SNEGSKA (reference sequence). Unmatched junction bases numbered 14, after V lost 5 bases and J lost 4 bases. This CDR3 contains 17 residues. The CDR3 region is CSAPLAGGPQGRETQYF. CDR3 nucleotides: TGCAGTGCTCCGCTAGCGGGAGGGCCCCAAGGCCGAGAGACCCAGTACTTC.

The chain links TRBV2 to TRBJ1-4; TRBD1 agrees at 7 bases. The CDR3 extends over 13 amino acids. The junction had 5 bases not matched to a gene; V was cut back by 6 bases and J by 7 bases. Per the germline V gene, CDR1 is SNHLY and CDR2 is FYNNEI. The CDR3 DNA sequence: TGTGCCAGCAGGACAGGGAGGATTGAAAAACTGTTTTTT. Protein product: CASRTGRIEKLFF.

In this sample, this clonotype turned up many times. The genes are TRBV5-1 and TRBJ2-3; perhaps TRBD2 as D (5 bases). The CDR3 is made up of 15 amino acids. Germline values: CDR1 SGHRS, CDR2 YFSETQ. V lost 0 bases and J 0 bases, leaving 8 bases between the germline ends. The CDR3 sequence: CASSLDGKSTDTQYF. In DNA, the CDR3 is TGCGCCAGCAGCTTGGACGGGAAGAGCACAGATACGCAGTATTTT.

V gene TRBV4-1 combines with J gene TRBJ1-2; 12 bases map to TRBD1. The CDR3 spans 18 residues. Germline CDR1 MGHRA, CDR2 YSYEKL. J lost 1 base, V lost 1 base, and 7 bases had no gene match. CDR3 region: CASSQGHGTGGFNYGYTF. CDR3 in DNA: TGCGCCAGCAGCCAAGGCCACGGGACAGGGGGCTTTAACTATGGCTACACCTTC.

On this clonotype itself: A much larger clone is a single base away; this may be a read error. The chain combines TRBV4-1 with TRBJ2-1, with a weak D call TRBD1 (5 bases). CDR1 is MGHRA, CDR2 YSYEKL, per germline. The CDR3 consists of 16 residues. V was cut by 10 bases and J by 5 bases, with 24 bases left in between. Here the CDR3 reads CATGHQGNTPNNEQFF. CDR3 bases: TGCGCCACTGGGCACCAGGGAAATACCCCTAACAATGAGCAGTTCTTC.